This is a list of T cell receptor beta chains from one sample in a study of cytomegalovirus exposure and HLA in healthy donors. Assay: immunoSEQ multiplex PCR; the TCRdb copy retains only in-frame clones and omits some. The table includes under 250,000 clones, about 90% detected once. The sequencing input was PBMCs. The receptors were sampled from a man between 18 and 29 years old in good health and CMV-seropositive. CDR3s include the opening cysteine and the closing phenylalanine or tryptophan. The order of the fields is V gene, J gene, CDR3 length, CDR3 protein.

>TRBV20-1|TRBJ2-7|11
CSARIGSEQYF
>TRBV27|TRBJ1-3|13
CASSQGPGNTIYF
>TRBV30|TRBJ1-1|14
CAWSVTRGNTEAFF
>TRBV7-9|TRBJ1-1|13
CASRAGWDTEAFF
>TRBV28|TRBJ2-1|16
CASSASSGRSYNEQFF
>TRBV7-2|TRBJ2-7|16
CASSVAGASRSYEQYF
>TRBV19|TRBJ1-2|16
CASSPGPDRTNYGYTF
>TRBV19|TRBJ2-7|17
CASSSPRGQLHPYEQYF
>TRBV6-1|TRBJ2-5|13
CASSAGIQETQYF
>TRBV6-1|TRBJ1-5|15
CASSERLGSNQPQHF
>TRBV6-4|TRBJ2-3|13
CASSATSTDTQYF
>TRBV9|TRBJ2-7|14
CASSPRGGSGEQYF
>TRBV5-5|TRBJ2-7|13
CASSPTGDHEQYF
>TRBV5-6|TRBJ1-1|15
CASLRRGPLNTEAFF
>TRBV27|TRBJ1-5|14
CASSPSAENQPQHF
>TRBV5-1|TRBJ1-5|15
CASSLAGDRGQPQHF
>TRBV11-3|TRBJ2-1|16
CASSLEGVNSAGEQFF
>TRBV6-1|TRBJ2-7|11
CASTGYYEQYF
>TRBV14|TRBJ2-7|12
CASSQARAEQYF
>TRBV18|TRBJ1-2|15
CASSPQGQGGYGYTF
>TRBV20-1|TRBJ1-2|11
CSAREGYGYTF
>TRBV30|TRBJ2-5|11
CAWSPQETQYF
>TRBV29-1|TRBJ2-7|12
CSGQDSPYEQYF
>TRBV5-1|TRBJ2-1|13
CASDWGERNEQFF
>TRBV2|TRBJ2-5|14
CASSVTRVQETQYF
>TRBV2|TRBJ2-3|13
CASSGNPEDTQYF
>TRBV18|TRBJ2-3|15
CASSPKVPRTDTQYF
>TRBV5-1|TRBJ2-7|13
CASSWGPSYEQYF
>TRBV27|TRBJ2-1|14
CASSFLQGVDEQFF
>TRBV5-5|TRBJ1-2|14
CASSLTGDLYGYTF
>TRBV29-1|TRBJ1-2|16
CSVAGPHRGANYGYTF
>TRBV11-2|TRBJ2-7|15
CASSLRGALRYEQYF
>TRBV5-1|TRBJ2-3|15
CASSPPDSGADTQYF
>TRBV27|TRBJ2-1|14
CSSGGRVHVNEQFF
>TRBV5-1|TRBJ2-1|17
CASSLVGVLAGGNEQFF
>TRBV2|TRBJ2-7|15
CASSERQGVIYEQYF
>TRBV2|TRBJ1-1|14
CASRLDRQNTEAFF
>TRBV7-2|TRBJ1-2|16
CASRPQGGAPVYGYTF
>TRBV29-1|TRBJ2-1|10
CSVEDNEQFF
>TRBV4-2|TRBJ1-1|17
CASSQEPLGQRNTEAFF
>TRBV5-6|TRBJ2-7|11
CASSARNEQYF
>TRBV7-8|TRBJ2-3|16
CASSPGLAGGTDTQYF
>TRBV19|TRBJ2-7|15
CASSRTGTDLYEQYF
>TRBV4-1|TRBJ1-1|17
CASSHMSPQGQNTEAFF
>TRBV28|TRBJ1-2|14
CASSSPQGQNGYTF
>TRBV30|TRBJ1-4|14
CAWSPRGRAEKLFF
>TRBV27|TRBJ1-2|15
CASRADRISNYGYTF
>TRBV30|TRBJ2-4|15
CAWSRQGVTKNIQYF
>TRBV29-1|TRBJ1-1|13
CSVLINMNTEAFF
>TRBV11-1|TRBJ1-1|13
CASTKGQITEAFF
>TRBV7-2|TRBJ1-2|14
CASSLGSLPYGYTF
>TRBV29-1|TRBJ2-5|13
CSVSPVSGETQYF
>TRBV7-9|TRBJ1-3|16
CASSPRRGATGNTIYF
>TRBV5-1|TRBJ2-7|13
CASSPSTTYEQYF
>TRBV12-5|TRBJ1-2|14
CASGSPPGAGGYTF
>TRBV28|TRBJ1-5|14
CASSLYRVGQPQHF
>TRBV30|TRBJ2-7|17
CAWSVLAGGTSRDEQYF
>TRBV7-3|TRBJ2-3|14
CASSLTRLADTQYF
>TRBV13|TRBJ2-7|16
CASSLGPPPSSYEQYF
>TRBV28|TRBJ2-7|16
CASSSPPGQGVYEQYF